The rows below give T cell receptor beta chains drawn from one sample of a study of cytomegalovirus exposure and HLA in healthy donors. The protocol was immunoSEQ multiplex PCR, while the TCRdb copy is restricted to in-frame clones and leaves out a portion. The repertoire has approximately 160,000 clones, roughly 91% of them found once; the top ten carry about a tenth. Sequenced sample: PBMCs. Every receptor here comes from a woman in her late teens or twenties in good health and CMV-seropositive. Both conserved end residues are part of each CDR3. The order of the fields is CDR3 DNA, CDR3 protein, J gene, clone size, V gene, D gene. A D gene is named only where the DNA matches it firmly. Clone size is stated in some rows and not others, as once, few, many or a class when expanded.

CDR3nt: TGTGCCAGCAGCTCCGGCGGGAAGGGGCAGACCCAGTACTTC; CDR3aa: CASSSGGKGQTQYF; j_gene: TRBJ2-5; abundance: -; v_gene: TRBV11-3; d_gene: -
CDR3nt: TGTGCCAGCAGCTTGACGGGACTCCCAGAGACCCAGTACTTC; CDR3aa: CASSLTGLPETQYF; j_gene: TRBJ2-5; abundance: -; v_gene: TRBV5-6; d_gene: -
CDR3nt: TGTGCCAGCAGCTTGGATGGGGAGAGGCGGTACTTC; CDR3aa: CASSLDGERRYF; j_gene: TRBJ2-7; abundance: -; v_gene: TRBV5-4; d_gene: -
CDR3nt: TGTGCCAGCAGTTACGGAAGGACAGGGTTATACGAGCAGTACTTC; CDR3aa: CASSYGRTGLYEQYF; j_gene: TRBJ2-7; abundance: once; v_gene: TRBV6-6; d_gene: TRBD1
CDR3nt: TGTGCCAGCAGCAAACGTCAGGACAGACACTATGGCTACACCTTC; CDR3aa: CASSKRQDRHYGYTF; j_gene: TRBJ1-2; abundance: -; v_gene: TRBV21-1; d_gene: -
CDR3nt: TGTGCCAGCAGCTTGAAAACAGACAGTGATACGCAGTATTTT; CDR3aa: CASSLKTDSDTQYF; j_gene: TRBJ2-3; abundance: -; v_gene: TRBV5-4; d_gene: -
CDR3nt: TGTGCCAGCTCCCCTGGGACAGAGAGCTCCTACGAGCAGTACTTC; CDR3aa: CASSPGTESSYEQYF; j_gene: TRBJ2-7; abundance: once; v_gene: TRBV18; d_gene: TRBD1
CDR3nt: TGCGCCAGCAGCTCTAGCGCCGTTTGGGATGAGCAGTTCTTC; CDR3aa: CASSSSAVWDEQFF; j_gene: TRBJ2-1; abundance: -; v_gene: TRBV5-1; d_gene: -
CDR3nt: TGTGCCAGCAGCTTAGACGGGGGGTGGCCCCAGCATTTT; CDR3aa: CASSLDGGWPQHF; j_gene: TRBJ1-5; abundance: -; v_gene: TRBV11-2; d_gene: -
CDR3nt: TGTGCCAGCAGCTTAAGACAGGGGGTCACTGAAGCTTTCTTT; CDR3aa: CASSLRQGVTEAFF; j_gene: TRBJ1-1; abundance: -; v_gene: TRBV7-9; d_gene: TRBD1
CDR3nt: TGTGCCAGCAGCTTAGCAGGGAGCTTCTACGAGCAGTACTTC; CDR3aa: CASSLAGSFYEQYF; j_gene: TRBJ2-7; abundance: -; v_gene: TRBV7-2; d_gene: -
CDR3nt: TGTGCCAGCAGCCGCGGGGGGTCCTACAATGAGCAGTTCTTC; CDR3aa: CASSRGGSYNEQFF; j_gene: TRBJ2-1; abundance: -; v_gene: TRBV7-8; d_gene: TRBD2
CDR3nt: TGCGCCAGCAGACCGGACAGGGGGCGCCGGGAGCTGTTTTTT; CDR3aa: CASRPDRGRRELFF; j_gene: TRBJ2-2; abundance: -; v_gene: TRBV5-1; d_gene: TRBD1
CDR3nt: TGTGCCAGTAGTATAGGAGGGGGAACAGATACGCAGTATTTT; CDR3aa: CASSIGGGTDTQYF; j_gene: TRBJ2-3; abundance: -; v_gene: TRBV19; d_gene: -
CDR3nt: TGTGCCAGCAGCTTAGCGAGCGGGCCTAGCACAGATACGCAGTATTTT; CDR3aa: CASSLASGPSTDTQYF; j_gene: TRBJ2-3; abundance: -; v_gene: TRBV7-2; d_gene: -
CDR3nt: TGTGCCAGCAGCGTAGATCCGCAGGGGATCTACAATGAGCAGTTCTTC; CDR3aa: CASSVDPQGIYNEQFF; j_gene: TRBJ2-1; abundance: -; v_gene: TRBV9; d_gene: -
CDR3nt: TGTGCCAGCACCCCGACTATAAACCCCACAGATACGCAGTATTTT; CDR3aa: CASTPTINPTDTQYF; j_gene: TRBJ2-3; abundance: -; v_gene: TRBV7-6; d_gene: -
CDR3nt: TGTGCCAGTAGTCCTCAGGAAGCTGGGGCCAACGTCCTGACTTTC; CDR3aa: CASSPQEAGANVLTF; j_gene: TRBJ2-6; abundance: once; v_gene: TRBV19; d_gene: -
CDR3nt: TGTGCCTGGAGTGTTTCTACTGAAGCTTTCTTT; CDR3aa: CAWSVSTEAFF; j_gene: TRBJ1-1; abundance: few; v_gene: TRBV30; d_gene: -
CDR3nt: TGTGCCAGCAGTTACAGTTACACCGGGGAGCTGTTTTTT; CDR3aa: CASSYSYTGELFF; j_gene: TRBJ2-2; abundance: -; v_gene: TRBV28; d_gene: -
CDR3nt: TGTGCCAGCAAACAAGGGGTTTACCGGTCAGAGACCCAGTACTTC; CDR3aa: CASKQGVYRSETQYF; j_gene: TRBJ2-5; abundance: -; v_gene: TRBV6-5; d_gene: -
CDR3nt: TGTGCCAGCAGCCAGAGACAGGGGACCTACGAGCAGTACTTC; CDR3aa: CASSQRQGTYEQYF; j_gene: TRBJ2-7; abundance: -; v_gene: TRBV5-4; d_gene: TRBD1
CDR3nt: TGTGCTAGTGGTTTGGTAAAGGCTAGCGGGACTTACGAGCAGTACTTC; CDR3aa: CASGLVKASGTYEQYF; j_gene: TRBJ2-7; abundance: -; v_gene: TRBV12-5; d_gene: TRBD2
CDR3nt: TGTGCCATCGGGCCCGGGGGAGGAGGGACCGGGGAGCTGTTTTTT; CDR3aa: CAIGPGGGGTGELFF; j_gene: TRBJ2-2; abundance: once; v_gene: TRBV2; d_gene: -
CDR3nt: TGTGCCAGCACAGACAGGCACGGCCCAAACTATGGCTACACCTTC; CDR3aa: CASTDRHGPNYGYTF; j_gene: TRBJ1-2; abundance: once; v_gene: TRBV6-5; d_gene: -
CDR3nt: TGTGCCAGCAGTTACAGAGATAGCAATCAGCCCCAGCATTTT; CDR3aa: CASSYRDSNQPQHF; j_gene: TRBJ1-5; abundance: -; v_gene: TRBV6-5; d_gene: -
CDR3nt: TGTGCCAGCAGCGTACTTTCAGGGCATACCCGCTCCTACAATGAGCAGTTCTTC; CDR3aa: CASSVLSGHTRSYNEQFF; j_gene: TRBJ2-1; abundance: -; v_gene: TRBV9; d_gene: -
CDR3nt: TGTGCTAGTGGTCTCGGGACTAGCGGGAGCAGATACGAGCAGTACTTC; CDR3aa: CASGLGTSGSRYEQYF; j_gene: TRBJ2-7; abundance: once; v_gene: TRBV12-5; d_gene: TRBD2
CDR3nt: TGTGCCAGCAGCCGAGGGCCAGACCCACCCTACGAGCAGTACTTC; CDR3aa: CASSRGPDPPYEQYF; j_gene: TRBJ2-7; abundance: -; v_gene: TRBV5-5; d_gene: -
CDR3nt: TGTGCCAGCAGCGAGGGGACTAGCCTGGTCTACGAGCAGTACTTC; CDR3aa: CASSEGTSLVYEQYF; j_gene: TRBJ2-7; abundance: -; v_gene: TRBV5-6; d_gene: TRBD2
CDR3nt: TGTGCCAGCAACGGGACAGCCTATGGCTACACCTTC; CDR3aa: CASNGTAYGYTF; j_gene: TRBJ1-2; abundance: -; v_gene: TRBV12-1; d_gene: -
CDR3nt: TGCGCCAGCAGCTTGTTAAGCGGGAGGGCCCACAATGAGCAGTTCTTC; CDR3aa: CASSLLSGRAHNEQFF; j_gene: TRBJ2-1; abundance: -; v_gene: TRBV5-1; d_gene: TRBD2
CDR3nt: TGTGCCAGCAGCTCGACGGGCGGGGGCGGCCCGGGGACCCAGTACTTC; CDR3aa: CASSSTGGGGPGTQYF; j_gene: TRBJ2-5; abundance: -; v_gene: TRBV7-2; d_gene: -
CDR3nt: TGTGCCAGCAGCCGACATAGACAAGAGACCCAGTACTTC; CDR3aa: CASSRHRQETQYF; j_gene: TRBJ2-5; abundance: -; v_gene: TRBV11-3; d_gene: -
CDR3nt: TGTGCCAGCAGCTTGGAACGCTGGGGGGACGAGCAGTACTTC; CDR3aa: CASSLERWGDEQYF; j_gene: TRBJ2-7; abundance: once; v_gene: TRBV5-6; d_gene: -
CDR3nt: TGTGCCAGCAGTTTATTGGGCGTGGGCAATCAGCCCCAGCATTTT; CDR3aa: CASSLLGVGNQPQHF; j_gene: TRBJ1-5; abundance: few; v_gene: TRBV28; d_gene: -
CDR3nt: TGCGCCAGCAGCCAAGATACAGGGGGCGTCTATGGCTACACCTTC; CDR3aa: CASSQDTGGVYGYTF; j_gene: TRBJ1-2; abundance: -; v_gene: TRBV4-3; d_gene: TRBD1
CDR3nt: TGTGCCAGCAGTTACTCCCGTGGGAGTCAGCCCCAGCATTTT; CDR3aa: CASSYSRGSQPQHF; j_gene: TRBJ1-5; abundance: -; v_gene: TRBV6-5; d_gene: -
CDR3nt: TGTGCCAGCAGCCGAGGGCCGGGAACCTACGAGCAGTACTTC; CDR3aa: CASSRGPGTYEQYF; j_gene: TRBJ2-7; abundance: -; v_gene: TRBV28; d_gene: -
CDR3nt: TGCAGCGTTATCCCGACAGCCAGCTCCTACAATGAGCAGTTCTTC; CDR3aa: CSVIPTASSYNEQFF; j_gene: TRBJ2-1; abundance: -; v_gene: TRBV29-1; d_gene: -
CDR3nt: TGTGCCAGCAGCCCACAGGGGACCGGGGAGCTGTTTTTT; CDR3aa: CASSPQGTGELFF; j_gene: TRBJ2-2; abundance: -; v_gene: TRBV14; d_gene: TRBD1
CDR3nt: TGTGCCAGCAGTCTCCTGGGGACAGTCTACAATGAGCAGTTCTTC; CDR3aa: CASSLLGTVYNEQFF; j_gene: TRBJ2-1; abundance: -; v_gene: TRBV27; d_gene: TRBD1
CDR3nt: TGTGCCAGCAGTTCAGAGGGTGCGAATCAGCCCCAGCATTTT; CDR3aa: CASSSEGANQPQHF; j_gene: TRBJ1-5; abundance: -; v_gene: TRBV28; d_gene: -
CDR3nt: TGTGCCAGCAGCCAGGTAGGGACAGTCGGCCCCTACGAGCAGTACTTC; CDR3aa: CASSQVGTVGPYEQYF; j_gene: TRBJ2-7; abundance: -; v_gene: TRBV4-2; d_gene: TRBD1
CDR3nt: TGTGCCAGCAGTCCAACTCCTATGACGAGGATCTACGAGCAGTACTTC; CDR3aa: CASSPTPMTRIYEQYF; j_gene: TRBJ2-7; abundance: -; v_gene: TRBV27; d_gene: -
CDR3nt: TGTGCCAGCAGCTTAGAGGCGGGACCCTATGGCTACACCTTC; CDR3aa: CASSLEAGPYGYTF; j_gene: TRBJ1-2; abundance: -; v_gene: TRBV7-2; d_gene: -
CDR3nt: TGTGCCAGCAGCTTAACTAGCGGGTACCAAGAGACCCAGTACTTC; CDR3aa: CASSLTSGYQETQYF; j_gene: TRBJ2-5; abundance: -; v_gene: TRBV7-3; d_gene: TRBD2
CDR3nt: TGCGCCAGCAGCCAAGCTTGGGCGGACATGAGCCTGTATGGCTACACCTTC; CDR3aa: CASSQAWADMSLYGYTF; j_gene: TRBJ1-2; abundance: -; v_gene: TRBV4-3; d_gene: -
CDR3nt: TGTGCCAGCTCACCACGGCAGGATGAGCAGTACTTC; CDR3aa: CASSPRQDEQYF; j_gene: TRBJ2-7; abundance: -; v_gene: TRBV18; d_gene: -
CDR3nt: TGTGCCATCCTCCTACTAGCGGGAGGCAATGAGCAGTTCTTC; CDR3aa: CAILLLAGGNEQFF; j_gene: TRBJ2-1; abundance: -; v_gene: TRBV6-1; d_gene: TRBD2
CDR3nt: TGCAGCGTTGAAAGGTCCCCGGGTAATGAGCAGTTCTTC; CDR3aa: CSVERSPGNEQFF; j_gene: TRBJ2-1; abundance: -; v_gene: TRBV29-1; d_gene: -
CDR3nt: TGTGCCAGCAGCTTGGGGTTAGCGGGACTTGACTACGAGCAGTACTTC; CDR3aa: CASSLGLAGLDYEQYF; j_gene: TRBJ2-7; abundance: -; v_gene: TRBV5-4; d_gene: TRBD2
CDR3nt: TGTGCCAGTAACCACAGGGGGGTCCACGAGCAGTACTTC; CDR3aa: CASNHRGVHEQYF; j_gene: TRBJ2-7; abundance: once; v_gene: TRBV19; d_gene: TRBD1
CDR3nt: TGTGCCAGCAGCCCAACGACTCGGCGCTCCTACGAGCAGTACTTC; CDR3aa: CASSPTTRRSYEQYF; j_gene: TRBJ2-7; abundance: -; v_gene: TRBV7-8; d_gene: -
CDR3nt: TGTGCCAGCAGTACGGACAGGCTGAACACCGGGGAGCTGTTTTTT; CDR3aa: CASSTDRLNTGELFF; j_gene: TRBJ2-2; abundance: -; v_gene: TRBV11-2; d_gene: TRBD1
CDR3nt: TGTGCCAGCAGTGCCCCGGGAGGGGATGAGCAGTTCTTC; CDR3aa: CASSAPGGDEQFF; j_gene: TRBJ2-1; abundance: -; v_gene: TRBV6-4; d_gene: TRBD2
CDR3nt: TGTGCCAGCAGCTTAGCGACAGGGGGCGGTCAGCCCCAGCATTTT; CDR3aa: CASSLATGGGQPQHF; j_gene: TRBJ1-5; abundance: -; v_gene: TRBV7-2; d_gene: TRBD1
CDR3nt: TGTGCCAGTCCGACCCGGGACAGGGAAGAGGACGAGCAGTACTTC; CDR3aa: CASPTRDREEDEQYF; j_gene: TRBJ2-7; abundance: -; v_gene: TRBV6-4; d_gene: TRBD1